This entry lists 22 T cell receptor beta chains sequenced from one sample in a study of T cells in Graves' hyperthyroidism and ophthalmopathy. Amplification of TCR beta CDR3 regions was performed using RNA transcripts as template. During a first-round RT-PCR of the TCR CDR3, the HTBI primer set was used. TCRdb independently ran MiXCR on the multiplex PCR reads; one entry per CDR3 protein. The table records 360,000 or so distinct CDR3 sequences, 12% to 15% of them present only once. Sequenced sample: blood. These receptors were obtained from a woman aged 55-69 years with Graves' ophthalmopathy.

This clonotype was recorded many times. The V and J genes are TRBV7-3 and TRBJ2-1; 8 nucleotides line up with TRBD2. CDR1 is SGHTA, CDR2 FQGTGA, per germline. CDR3 length equals 14 residues. J lost 12 bases, V lost 5 bases, and 12 bases had no gene match. Here the CDR3 DNA reads TGTGCCAGCAGCCCCCGTCTTGGGGCGGGAGGGCAGTTCTTC. Translated: CASSPRLGAGGQFF.

This clonotype was detected many times. The rearrangement uses TRBV12-3 or TRBV12-4 and TRBJ2-3; D might be TRBD1 (6 bases). CDR3 length equals 15 residues. V lost 2 bases to trimming and J lost 0 bases, with 9 bases between them. For the CDR3, the DNA is TGTGCCAGCAGTTTAATGGGGGCTAGCACAGATACGCAGTATTTT. Translated, it gives CASSLMGASTDTQYF.

As for this clonotype: It may be a read error: a sequence one base away is much more abundant. The V gene is TRBV3-1, the J gene TRBJ2-1, with 10 bases fitting TRBD2. CDR3 size: 17 residues. Germline V gives CDR1 LGHDT, CDR2 YNNKEL (reference sequence). J was trimmed by 5 bases and V by 4 bases; bases with no gene match: 11. In nucleotides, the CDR3 is TGTGCCAGCAGCCCGACCCATAGCGGGGGGCAAGACAATGAGCAGTTCTTC. Protein sequence: CASSPTHSGGQDNEQFF.

The sample holds many counts of this clonotype. This chain connects TRBV24-1 to TRBJ1-2, with a tentative D call TRBD1 (6 bases). Germline CDR1 reads KGHDR; CDR2 reads SFDVKD. CDR3 size: 12 residues. V lost 10 bases, J lost 6 bases, and 14 bases lay in between. The CDR3, as DNA: TGTGCCACGTACAACAGGGCCCATGGCTACACCTTC. Amino acid sequence: CATYNRAHGYTF.

Remarks on this clonotype: A much larger clone lies a single base off, so this may be a read error. This chain connects TRBV18 to TRBJ2-7; tentative D call: TRBD1 (5 bases). Germline V gene lookup returns CDR1 KGHSH and CDR2 LQKENI. Trimming stripped 4 bases from V and 4 bases from J, with 11 bases between. The CDR3 sequence is 13 residues long. In DNA form, the CDR3 reads TGTGCCAGCTCACAACAGGACGATTACGAGCAGTACTTC. Translating gives CASSQQDDYEQYF.

This clonotype was counted at least ten times. The CDR3, as DNA: TGCGCCAGCAGCTTGGAGACAGGCCCCACCTACGAGCAGTACTTC. Protein sequence: CASSLETGPTYEQYF. V is TRBV5-1 and J is TRBJ2-7, with D perhaps matching TRBD1 (6 bases). CDR1 and CDR2 (germline): SGHRS, YFSETQ. The CDR3 is made up of 15 amino acids. With 0 bases removed from V and 2 bases from J, the gap between germline ends came to 12 bases.

The chain is built from TRBV18 and TRBJ2-1, with 10 nucleotides matching TRBD2. Trimming took 2 bases from V and 4 from J; bases not matched to a gene: 5. CDR1 is KGHSH, CDR2 LQKENI, per germline. The CDR3 covers 16 residues. Written as DNA, the CDR3 is TGTGCCAGCTCACCAGGAATAGCGGGAGGATACAATGAGCAGTTCTTC. It specifies CASSPGIAGGYNEQFF.

The rearrangement links TRBV5-5 to TRBJ2-2; D might be TRBD1 (5 bases). V was pared by 4 bases and J by 0 bases, with 13 bases between. Looked up from germline, CDR1 is SGHKS and CDR2 is YYEKEE (reference sequence). The CDR3 spans 16 residues. As DNA, the CDR3 is TGTGCCAGCAGCGACCCCAGGGCCGCGAACACCGGGGAGCTGTTTTTT. Its protein product is CASSDPRAANTGELFF.

There are a few counts of this clonotype. This sequence joins TRBV4-1 and TRBJ2-7; 11 bases align to TRBD2. The CDR3 contains 17 residues. The ends lost 6 bases at V and 2 bases at J; junction bases unmatched: 12. The V gene's germline CDR1 is MGHRA and CDR2 YSYEKL. CDR3 sequence reads: CASSLLAGVGVAYEQYF. CDR3 coding DNA: TGCGCCAGCAGTCTACTAGCGGGAGTAGGGGTAGCCTACGAGCAGTACTTC.

This clonotype was seen at least ten times. This sequence joins TRBV5-4 and TRBJ2-5, with 8 bases that match TRBD2. With 3 bases clipped from V and 3 bases from J, the junction kept 4 bases outside the gene matches. Germline-derived CDR1 and CDR2 are SGHNT and YYREEE (reference sequence). The CDR3 sequence is 14 residues long. CDR3 bases: TGTGCCAGCAGCTCGCCGGGACTAGAAGAGACCCAGTACTTC. Its protein product is CASSSPGLEETQYF. The whole variable domain, remainder taken from reference TRBV5-4 and TRBJ2-5, is ETGVTQSPTHLIKTRGQQVTLRCSSQSGHNTVSWYQQALGQGPQFIFQYYREEENGRGNFPPRFSGLQFPNYSSELNVNALELDDSALYLCASSSPGLEETQYFGPGTRLLVL.

The rearrangement uses TRBV29-1 and TRBJ2-7; a possible D gene is TRBD1 (6 bases). V shed 1 base and J shed 3 bases, with 7 bases lying between them. The CDR3 totals 12 residues. Germline CDR1 is SQVTM and CDR2 is ANQGSEA. CDR3 protein: CSVEADSYEQYF. As DNA, the CDR3 is TGCAGCGTTGAAGCGGACAGCTACGAGCAGTACTTC.

At least ten counts were recorded for this clonotype. The chain couples TRBV15 to TRBJ2-3, with D possibly being TRBD1 (6 bases). CDR1 and CDR2 (germline): LNHNV, YYDKDF (reference sequence). V was pared by 3 bases and J by 2 bases, with 18 bases between. The CDR3 runs to 17 residues. The CDR3 nucleotides are TGTGCCACCAGCAGCCCTATGGGGGCAGGGCACACAGATACGCAGTATTTT. This gives the protein CATSSPMGAGHTDTQYF. The whole variable domain, remainder taken from reference TRBV15 and TRBJ2-3, is DAMVIQNPRYQVTQFGKPVTLSCSQTLNHNVMYWYQQKSSQAPKLLFHYYDKDFNNEADTPDNFQSRRPNTSFCFLDIRSPGLGDTAMYLCATSSPMGAGHTDTQYFGPGTRLTVL.

This clonotype was recorded many times. The CDR3 coding sequence is TGCGCCAGCATGGAGGGGAGCACAGATACGCAGTATTTT. Translated, it gives CASMEGSTDTQYF. The V and J genes are TRBV5-1 and TRBJ2-3; a weak D match, TRBD2 (6 bases). Germline CDR1 SGHRS, CDR2 YFSETQ. V lost 6 bases and J 0 bases, leaving 8 bases between the germline ends. The CDR3 length is 13 residues.

In this sample, this clonotype turned up many times. The chain recombines TRBV12-3 or TRBV12-4 with TRBJ2-5, with 13 nucleotides matching TRBD2. The V and J ends lost 6 bases and 5 bases, in that order; junction bases with no gene match: 9. The CDR3 sequence is 16 residues long. CDR3: CASSAGLAGVGETQYF. For the CDR3, the DNA is TGTGCCAGCAGCGCCGGACTAGCGGGAGTTGGGGAGACCCAGTACTTC.

This clonotype showed up many times. The chain uses TRBV2 and TRBJ2-7, with D possibly matching TRBD1 (5 bases). With 1 base removed from V and 1 base from J, the gap between germline ends came to 8 bases. This CDR3 comprises 14 residues. Germline V gives CDR1 SNHLY, CDR2 FYNNEI. The chain's CDR3 is CASSEVQGSYEQYF. The CDR3, as DNA: TGTGCCAGCAGTGAAGTTCAGGGATCCTACGAGCAGTACTTC.

This clonotype was seen a handful of times. V usage is TRBV12-3 or TRBV12-4 and J usage is TRBJ2-1, with TRBD2 identical over 13 bases. The CDR3 is 15 residues long. V trimming: 7 bases; J trimming: 9 bases; junction bases outside the gene matches: 9. This CDR3 is CASTELAGGPGEQFF. CDR3 nucleotide sequence: TGTGCCAGCACCGAACTAGCGGGAGGGCCGGGTGAGCAGTTCTTC.

This clonotype was picked up many times. This chain uses TRBV3-1 with TRBJ2-4, with a tentative D call TRBD2 (5 bases). The CDR3 is made up of 18 amino acids. CDR1 is LGHDT and CDR2 is YNNKEL in the germline V gene (reference sequence). The V gene lost 3 bases and the J gene lost 0 bases, with 18 bases spanning the gap. CDR3 loop: CASSHAGLRLLAKNIQYF. The CDR3 bases are TGTGCCAGCAGCCACGCCGGACTGAGACTACTAGCCAAAAACATTCAGTACTTC. Full variable domain (rest looked up from reference TRBV3-1 and TRBJ2-4): DTAVSQTPKYLVTQMGNDKSIKCEQNLGHDTMYWYKQDSKKFLKIMFSYNNKELIINETVPNRFSPKSPDKAHLNLHINSLELGDSAVYFCASSHAGLRLLAKNIQYFGAGTRLSVL.

This clonotype was seen more than once but under ten times. V usage is TRBV29-1 and J usage is TRBJ2-3; 7 bases are shared with TRBD2. V dropped 4 bases and J dropped 6; count of bases not matched to a gene: 4. The CDR3 consists of 12 residues. CDR1 is SQVTM, CDR2 ANQGSEA, per germline. The CDR3 DNA sequence: TGCAGCGTTGCGACTAGCCCTGATACGCAGTATTTT. Its translation is CSVATSPDTQYF.

This clonotype was observed at least ten times. The V and J genes are TRBV27 and TRBJ2-7; D is uncertain. Germline CDR1 and CDR2: MNHEY and SMNVEV (reference sequence). There are 12 residues in the CDR3. The V end lost 4 bases, the J end lost 4 bases, and 8 bases lay between the germline ends. CDR3 residues: CASSSQDYEQYF. CDR3 DNA: TGTGCCAGCAGTTCCCAGGATTACGAGCAGTACTTC.

V gene TRBV29-1 combines with J gene TRBJ2-7; D is possibly TRBD2 (5 bases). The CDR3 is 14 amino acids. The V and J ends lost 3 bases and 7 bases respectively, with 19 bases between them. Germline CDR1 is SQVTM and CDR2 is ANQGSEA. The CDR3 protein is CSVEKGLGRGEQYF. In DNA, the CDR3 is TGCAGCGTTGAGAAGGGCTTAGGACGAGGGGAGCAGTACTTC.

This clonotype was observed many times. The chain couples TRBV3-1 to TRBJ2-1, with 9 nucleotides matching TRBD2. V gave up 6 bases and J gave up 7 bases; unmatched junction bases: 13. Germline V gene sequence: CDR1 LGHDT, CDR2 YNNKEL (reference sequence). CDR3 length: 16 residues. CDR3 amino acids: CASSHTSGWARNEQFF. The CDR3, as DNA: TGTGCCAGCAGTCATACTAGCGGGTGGGCCCGGAATGAGCAGTTCTTC.

This clonotype showed up many times. In DNA, the CDR3 is TGCAGTGCTTCTAGGCGGGAGGGCTCCTACGAGCAGTACTTC. It encodes CSASRREGSYEQYF. The rearrangement links TRBV20-1 to TRBJ2-7, with 9 bases aligning to TRBD2. Germline V gene lookup returns CDR1 DFQATT and CDR2 SNEGSKA (reference sequence). This CDR3 region has 14 residues. V lost 5 bases, J lost 0 bases, and 5 bases stayed unmatched.